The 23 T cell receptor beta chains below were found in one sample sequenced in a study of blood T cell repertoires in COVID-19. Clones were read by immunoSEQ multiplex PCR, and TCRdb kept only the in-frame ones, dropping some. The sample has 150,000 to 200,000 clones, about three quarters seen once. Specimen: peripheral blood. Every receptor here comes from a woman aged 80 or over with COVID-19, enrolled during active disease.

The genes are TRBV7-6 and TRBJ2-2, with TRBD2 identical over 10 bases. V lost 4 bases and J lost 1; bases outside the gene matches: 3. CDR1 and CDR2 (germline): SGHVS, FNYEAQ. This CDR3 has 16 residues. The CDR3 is CASSSSSGGNTGELFF. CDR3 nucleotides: TGTGCCAGCAGCTCCTCTAGCGGGGGGAACACCGGGGAGCTGTTTTTT.

Here the CDR3 reads CASSLGQGNGYTF. DNA for the CDR3: TGTGCCAGCAGCTTAGGACAGGGGAATGGCTACACCTTC. The chain employs TRBV7-9 and TRBJ1-2, with TRBD1 matching 8 bases. The V gene end was trimmed by 1 base and the J gene end by 6 bases; junction bases not matched to a gene: 1. This CDR3 contains 13 residues. Germline values: CDR1 SEHNR, CDR2 FQNEAQ (reference sequence).

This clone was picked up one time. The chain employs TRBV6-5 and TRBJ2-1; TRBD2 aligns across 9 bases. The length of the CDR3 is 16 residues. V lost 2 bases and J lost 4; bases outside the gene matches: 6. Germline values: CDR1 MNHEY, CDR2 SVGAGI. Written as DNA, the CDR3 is TGTGCCAGCAGTTACAGGGCGGGAGGGCCGTACAATGAGCAGTTCTTC. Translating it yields CASSYRAGGPYNEQFF.

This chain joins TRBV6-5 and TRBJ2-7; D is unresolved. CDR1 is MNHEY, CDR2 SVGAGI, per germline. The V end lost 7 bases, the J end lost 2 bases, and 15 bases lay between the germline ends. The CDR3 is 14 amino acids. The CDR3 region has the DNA TGTGCCAGCAAACGCCAGGCAGACACCTACGAGCAGTACTTC. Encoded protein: CASKRQADTYEQYF.

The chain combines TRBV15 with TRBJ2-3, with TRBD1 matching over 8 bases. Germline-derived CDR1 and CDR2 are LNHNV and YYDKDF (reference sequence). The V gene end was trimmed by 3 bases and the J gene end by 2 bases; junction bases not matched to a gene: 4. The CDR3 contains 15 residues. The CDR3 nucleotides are TGTGCCACCAGCAGTACGGACAGGGTCACAGATACGCAGTATTTT. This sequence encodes CATSSTDRVTDTQYF.

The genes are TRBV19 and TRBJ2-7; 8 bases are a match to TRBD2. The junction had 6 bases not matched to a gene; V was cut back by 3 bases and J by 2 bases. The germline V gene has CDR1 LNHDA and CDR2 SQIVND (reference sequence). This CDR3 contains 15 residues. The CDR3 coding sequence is TGTGCCAGTAGTATCGCCGGGACTAGAACCTACGAGCAGTACTTC. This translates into CASSIAGTRTYEQYF.

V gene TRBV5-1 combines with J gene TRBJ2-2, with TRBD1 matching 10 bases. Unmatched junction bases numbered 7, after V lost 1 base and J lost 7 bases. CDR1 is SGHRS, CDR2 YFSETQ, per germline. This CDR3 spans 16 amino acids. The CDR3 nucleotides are TGCGCCAGCAGCTTGCGAGGACAGGGGGACGGCGGGGAGCTGTTTTTT. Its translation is CASSLRGQGDGGELFF.

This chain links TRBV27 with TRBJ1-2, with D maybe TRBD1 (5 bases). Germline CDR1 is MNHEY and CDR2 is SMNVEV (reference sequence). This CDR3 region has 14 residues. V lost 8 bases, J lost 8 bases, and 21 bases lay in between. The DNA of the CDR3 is TGTGCCAGCGGGGGGACGGGCGGTATACGGGGCTACACCTTC. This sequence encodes CASGGTGGIRGYTF.

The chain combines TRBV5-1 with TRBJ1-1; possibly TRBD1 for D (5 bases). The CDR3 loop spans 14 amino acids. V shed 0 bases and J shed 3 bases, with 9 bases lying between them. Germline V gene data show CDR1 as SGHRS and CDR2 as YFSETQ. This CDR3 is CASSLDGRDTEAFF. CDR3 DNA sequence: TGCGCCAGCAGCTTGGACGGCAGGGACACTGAAGCTTTCTTT.

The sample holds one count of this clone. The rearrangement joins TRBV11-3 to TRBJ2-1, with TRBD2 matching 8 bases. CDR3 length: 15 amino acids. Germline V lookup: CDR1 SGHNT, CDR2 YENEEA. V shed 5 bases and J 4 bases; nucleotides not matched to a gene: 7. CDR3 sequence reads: CASSHTSGAYNEQFF. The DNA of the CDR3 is TGTGCCAGCAGCCATACTAGCGGAGCTTACAATGAGCAGTTCTTC.

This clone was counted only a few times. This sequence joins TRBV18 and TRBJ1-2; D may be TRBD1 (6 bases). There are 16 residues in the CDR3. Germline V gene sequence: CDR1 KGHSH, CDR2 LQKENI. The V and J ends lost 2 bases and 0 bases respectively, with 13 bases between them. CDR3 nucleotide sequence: TGTGCCAGCTCACCATCGGGACACCTAGCTAACTATGGCTACACCTTC. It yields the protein CASSPSGHLANYGYTF.

Here the CDR3 DNA reads TGTGCCATCAATGGCGGGGGGTCGGAGCCCCAGCATTTT. Amino acids: CAINGGGSEPQHF. The genes are TRBV10-3 and TRBJ1-5, with D possibly TRBD1 on 5 matching bases. Germline-derived CDR1 and CDR2 are ENHRY and SYGVKD. This CDR3 has 13 residues. Trimming removed 7 bases from V and 8 bases from J, with 15 bases in between.

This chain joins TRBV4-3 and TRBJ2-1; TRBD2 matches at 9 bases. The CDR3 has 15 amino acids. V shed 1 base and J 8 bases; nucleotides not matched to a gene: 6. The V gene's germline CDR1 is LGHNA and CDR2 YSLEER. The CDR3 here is CASSQGGGGADEQFF. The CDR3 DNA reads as TGCGCCAGCAGCCAAGGGGGCGGGGGGGCTGATGAGCAGTTCTTC.

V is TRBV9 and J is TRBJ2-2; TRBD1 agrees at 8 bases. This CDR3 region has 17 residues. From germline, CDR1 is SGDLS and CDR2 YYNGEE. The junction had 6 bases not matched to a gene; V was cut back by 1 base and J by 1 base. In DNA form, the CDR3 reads TGTGCCAGCAGCGTACAGGGGGCGCTCGGGAACACCGGGGAGCTGTTTTTT. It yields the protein CASSVQGALGNTGELFF.

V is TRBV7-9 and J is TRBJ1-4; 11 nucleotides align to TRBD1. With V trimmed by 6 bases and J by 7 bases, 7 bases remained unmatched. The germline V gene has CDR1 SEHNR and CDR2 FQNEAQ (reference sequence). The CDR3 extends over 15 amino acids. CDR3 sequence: CASRESDRGLEKLFF. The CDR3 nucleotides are TGTGCCAGCAGGGAGTCGGACAGGGGGCTTGAAAAACTGTTTTTT.

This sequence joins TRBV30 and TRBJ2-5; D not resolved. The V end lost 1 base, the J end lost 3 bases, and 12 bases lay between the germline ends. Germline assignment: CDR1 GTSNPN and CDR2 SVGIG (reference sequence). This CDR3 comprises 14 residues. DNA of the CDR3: TGTGCCTGGAGTGCCCAACAGATCAAAGAGACCCAGTACTTC. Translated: CAWSAQQIKETQYF. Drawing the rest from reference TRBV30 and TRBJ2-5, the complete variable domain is SQTIHQWPATLVQPVGSPLSLECTVEGTSNPNLYWYRQAAGRGLQLLFYSVGIGQISSEVPQNLSASRPQDRQFILSSKKLLLSDSGFYLCAWSAQQIKETQYFGPGTRLLVL.

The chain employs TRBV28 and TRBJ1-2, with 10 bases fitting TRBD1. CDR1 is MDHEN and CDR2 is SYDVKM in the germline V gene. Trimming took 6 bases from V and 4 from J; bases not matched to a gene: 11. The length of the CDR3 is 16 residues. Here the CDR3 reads CASRRTGGWAVYGYTF. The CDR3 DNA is TGTGCCAGCAGGCGGACAGGGGGATGGGCGGTCTATGGCTACACCTTC.

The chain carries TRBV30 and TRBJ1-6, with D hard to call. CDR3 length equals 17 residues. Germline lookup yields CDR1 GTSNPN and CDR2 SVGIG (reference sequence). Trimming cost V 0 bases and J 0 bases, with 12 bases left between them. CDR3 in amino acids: CAWSVGHMSSYNSPLHF. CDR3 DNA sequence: TGTGCCTGGAGTGTTGGGCATATGAGCTCCTATAATTCACCCCTCCACTTT. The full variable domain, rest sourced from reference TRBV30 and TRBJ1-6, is SQTIHQWPATLVQPVGSPLSLECTVEGTSNPNLYWYRQAAGRGLQLLFYSVGIGQISSEVPQNLSASRPQDRQFILSSKKLLLSDSGFYLCAWSVGHMSSYNSPLHFGNGTRLTVT.

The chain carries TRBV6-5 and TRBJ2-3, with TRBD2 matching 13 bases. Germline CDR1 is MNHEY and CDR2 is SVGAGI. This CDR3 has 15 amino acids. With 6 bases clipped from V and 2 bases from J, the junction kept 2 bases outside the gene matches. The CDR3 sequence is CASRGLAGNTDTQYF. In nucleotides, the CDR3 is TGTGCCAGCAGGGGACTAGCGGGGAACACAGATACGCAGTATTTT.

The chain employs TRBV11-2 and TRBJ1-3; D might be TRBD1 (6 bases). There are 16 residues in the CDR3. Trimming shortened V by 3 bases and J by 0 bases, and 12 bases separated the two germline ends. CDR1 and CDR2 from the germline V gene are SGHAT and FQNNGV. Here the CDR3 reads CASSFRDTLSGNTIYF. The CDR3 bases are TGTGCCAGCAGCTTCCGGGACACCCTCTCTGGAAACACCATATATTTT.

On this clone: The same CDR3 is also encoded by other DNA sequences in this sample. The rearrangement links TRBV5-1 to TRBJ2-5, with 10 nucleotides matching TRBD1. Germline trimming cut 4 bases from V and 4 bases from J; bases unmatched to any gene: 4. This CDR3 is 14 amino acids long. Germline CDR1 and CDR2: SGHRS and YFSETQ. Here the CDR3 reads CASSPGTGVETQYF. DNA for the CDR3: TGCGCCAGCAGCCCCGGGACAGGGGTAGAGACCCAGTACTTC.

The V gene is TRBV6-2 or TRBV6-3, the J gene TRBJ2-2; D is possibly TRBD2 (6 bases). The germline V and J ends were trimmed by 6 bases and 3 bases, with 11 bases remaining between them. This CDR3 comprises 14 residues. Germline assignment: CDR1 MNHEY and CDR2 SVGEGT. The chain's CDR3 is CASSVTRDTGELFF. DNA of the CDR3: TGTGCCAGCAGCGTGACTAGAGACACCGGGGAGCTGTTTTTT.

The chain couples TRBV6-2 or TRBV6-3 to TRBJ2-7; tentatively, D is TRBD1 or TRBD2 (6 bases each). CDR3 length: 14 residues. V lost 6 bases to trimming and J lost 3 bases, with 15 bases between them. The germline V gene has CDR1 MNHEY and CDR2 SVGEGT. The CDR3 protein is CASSRGTFYYEQYF. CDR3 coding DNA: TGTGCCAGCAGCCGGGGGACATTCTACTACGAGCAGTACTTC.